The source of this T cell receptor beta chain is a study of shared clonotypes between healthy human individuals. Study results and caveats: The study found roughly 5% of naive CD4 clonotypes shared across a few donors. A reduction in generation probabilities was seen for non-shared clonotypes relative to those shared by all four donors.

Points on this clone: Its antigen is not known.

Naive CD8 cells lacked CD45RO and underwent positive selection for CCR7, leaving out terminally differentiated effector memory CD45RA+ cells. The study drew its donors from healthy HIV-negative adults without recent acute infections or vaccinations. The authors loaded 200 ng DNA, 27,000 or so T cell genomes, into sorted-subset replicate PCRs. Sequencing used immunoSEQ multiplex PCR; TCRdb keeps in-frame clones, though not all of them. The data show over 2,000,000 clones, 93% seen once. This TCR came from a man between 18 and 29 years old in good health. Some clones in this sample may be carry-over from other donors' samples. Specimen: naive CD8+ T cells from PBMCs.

The CDR3 nucleotides read TGCGCCAGCAGCTTTGGGACATTCAGCTCCTACGAGCAGTACTTC. Protein: CASSFGTFSSYEQYF. The chain uses TRBV5-1 and TRBJ2-7; the D gene is possibly TRBD1 (6 bases). V shed 2 bases and J shed 0 bases, with 12 bases lying between them. CDR3 length: 15 residues. Germline-derived CDR1 and CDR2 are SGHRS and YFSETQ.